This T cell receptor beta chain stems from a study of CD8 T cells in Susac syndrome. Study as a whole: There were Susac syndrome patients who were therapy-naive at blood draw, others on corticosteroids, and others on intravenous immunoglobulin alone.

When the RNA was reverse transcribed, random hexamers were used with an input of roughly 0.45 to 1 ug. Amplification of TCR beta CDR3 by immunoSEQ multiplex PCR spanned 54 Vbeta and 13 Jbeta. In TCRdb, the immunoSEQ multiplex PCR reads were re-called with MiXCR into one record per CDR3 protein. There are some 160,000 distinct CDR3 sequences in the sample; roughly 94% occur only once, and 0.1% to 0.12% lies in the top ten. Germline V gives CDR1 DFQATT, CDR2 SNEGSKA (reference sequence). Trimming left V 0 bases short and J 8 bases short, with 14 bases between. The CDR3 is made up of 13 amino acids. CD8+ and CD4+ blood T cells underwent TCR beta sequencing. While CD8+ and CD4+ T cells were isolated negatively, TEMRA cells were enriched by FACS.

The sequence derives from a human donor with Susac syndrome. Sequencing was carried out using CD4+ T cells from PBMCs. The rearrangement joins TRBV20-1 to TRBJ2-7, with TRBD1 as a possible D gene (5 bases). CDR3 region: CSARDRQGHKQYF. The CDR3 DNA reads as TGCAGTGCTAGAGATAGGCAGGGCCACAAGCAGTACTTC.